The next 29 T cell receptor beta chains were all read from a single sample in a study of cytomegalovirus exposure and HLA in healthy donors. The primer mix had 60 Vbeta and 13 Jbeta primers. This table comes from immunoSEQ multiplex PCR, and its TCRdb copy is limited to in-frame clones, with some not included. The sample records 60,000 to 90,000 clones, around 83% being singletons. Sequenced sample: PBMCs. The source of these receptors is a man in his 70s in good health and CMV-seropositive.

This chain joins TRBV29-1 and TRBJ2-3, with D possibly TRBD2 on 6 matching bases. CDR3 length: 14 amino acids. Germline lookup yields CDR1 SQVTM and CDR2 ANQGSEA. The V gene lost 4 bases and the J gene lost 2 bases, with 13 bases spanning the gap. CDR3 loop: CSVAAGNPTDTQYF. Written as DNA, the CDR3 is TGCAGCGTTGCGGCGGGGAACCCCACAGATACGCAGTATTTT.

This clone was detected only once. V usage is TRBV4-3 and J usage is TRBJ2-5; D not certain. This CDR3 is built from 13 residues. The germline V gene encodes CDR1 LGHNA and CDR2 YSLEER. With 2 bases removed from V and 3 bases from J, the gap between germline ends came to 7 bases. The CDR3 coding sequence is TGCGCCAGCAGCCAAATCCAGAAAGAGACCCAGTACTTC. Translation: CASSQIQKETQYF.

The chain joins TRBV27 to TRBJ2-7; TRBD1 agrees at 9 bases. Unmatched junction bases numbered 6, after V lost 3 bases and J lost 3 bases. CDR3 length equals 15 residues. Germline assignment: CDR1 MNHEY and CDR2 SMNVEV (reference sequence). Here the CDR3 DNA reads TGTGCCAGCAGTTTGGCCGGGACAGGGATCTACGAGCAGTACTTC. This gives the protein CASSLAGTGIYEQYF.

The rearrangement joins TRBV10-3 to TRBJ2-7, with 7 bases identical to TRBD1. The CDR3 covers 13 residues. Trimming removed 7 bases from V and 5 bases from J; junction bases left unmatched: 8. Germline-derived CDR1 and CDR2 are ENHRY and SYGVKD. CDR3: CAIKPGQLNEQYF. For the CDR3, the DNA is TGTGCCATCAAGCCGGGACAGTTGAACGAGCAGTACTTC.

This clone occurred once. The chain is built from TRBV10-2 and TRBJ2-5; D gene uncertain. Germline assignment: CDR1 WSHSY and CDR2 SAAADI. The CDR3 covers 13 residues. With 8 bases removed from V and 4 bases from J, the gap between germline ends came to 14 bases. CDR3 sequence (DNA): TGCGCCAGCGGGCAGGATACACCAGAGACCCAGTACTTC. Protein: CASGQDTPETQYF.

This chain links TRBV29-1 with TRBJ2-7; 9 nucleotides align to TRBD1. The CDR3 sequence is 13 residues long. Trimming cost V 6 bases and J 1 base; bases outside gene matches: 4. In germline, CDR1 is SQVTM, CDR2 ANQGSEA. The CDR3: CSVSTGGSYEQYF. The CDR3 DNA is TGCAGCGTCTCGACAGGGGGATCCTACGAGCAGTACTTC.

This chain joins TRBV11-2 and TRBJ1-2; 7 positions agree with TRBD1. The CDR3 spans 13 residues. Germline CDR1 SGHAT, CDR2 FQNNGV. The ends lost 3 bases at V and 7 bases at J; junction bases unmatched: 5. The CDR3 bases are TGTGCCAGCAGCTTGGGACAGCTAACTGGCTACACCTTC. It yields the protein CASSLGQLTGYTF.

CDR3 DNA: TGTGCCAGCATCCGGGGGACTAGCGGGACCCTTGGCGAGCAGTACTTC. Its protein is CASIRGTSGTLGEQYF. The chain uses TRBV5-6 and TRBJ2-7; 13 bases agree with TRBD2. V shed 6 bases, J shed 6 bases, and the junction held 12 bases outside the gene matches. Per germline, CDR1 SGHDT and CDR2 YYEEEE. The CDR3 sequence is 16 residues long. Full variable domain (rest looked up from reference TRBV5-6 and TRBJ2-7): DAGVTQSPTHLIKTRGQQVTLRCSPKSGHDTVSWYQQALGQGPQFIFQYYEEEERQRGNFPDRFSGHQFPNYSSELNVNALLLGDSALYLCASIRGTSGTLGEQYFGPGTRLTVT.

V is TRBV7-2 and J is TRBJ1-3; possibly TRBD1 for D (5 bases). V dropped 3 bases and J dropped 2 bases, with 11 bases sitting between them. This CDR3 is 15 amino acids long. Germline V gene lookup returns CDR1 SGHTA and CDR2 FQGNSA. The CDR3 region is CASSFWGEAGNTIYF. In DNA form, the CDR3 reads TGTGCCAGCAGCTTTTGGGGGGAAGCTGGAAACACCATATATTTT.

The V gene is TRBV10-2, the J gene TRBJ1-1; 8 bases map to TRBD1. This CDR3 has 17 amino acids. V was pared by 7 bases and J by 2 bases, with 15 bases of the junction left unmatched. Per germline, CDR1 WSHSY and CDR2 SAAADI. The CDR3 bases are TGCGCCAGCACCCCCGGACAGGGACGAGGAGTTAACACTGAAGCTTTCTTT. Amino acids: CASTPGQGRGVNTEAFF.

This chain uses TRBV4-3 with TRBJ2-5; D is perhaps TRBD2 (5 bases). Germline assignment: CDR1 LGHNA and CDR2 YSLEER. The CDR3 is 15 amino acids. V was cut by 0 bases and J by 5 bases, with 13 bases left in between. The chain's CDR3 is CASSQDAAGGETQYF. Written as DNA, the CDR3 is TGCGCCAGCAGCCAAGATGCGGCGGGCGGGGAGACCCAGTACTTC.

A few counts support this clone. V usage is TRBV6-5 and J usage is TRBJ2-1; TRBD2 might be the D (6 bases). The germline gives CDR1 MNHEY, CDR2 SVGAGI. The V end lost 0 bases, the J end lost 0 bases, and 6 bases lay between the germline ends. The CDR3 totals 15 residues. CDR3 amino acids: CASSYSRDSYNEQFF. CDR3 sequence (DNA): TGTGCCAGCAGTTACTCGCGGGACTCCTACAATGAGCAGTTCTTC.

This sequence joins TRBV11-3 and TRBJ1-4; D perhaps matches TRBD1 (5 bases). The CDR3 extends over 13 amino acids. Per germline, CDR1 SGHNT and CDR2 YENEEA. V was cut by 3 bases and J by 11 bases, with 13 bases left in between. The CDR3 loop is CASSFRWGGKLFF. The CDR3 DNA reads as TGTGCCAGCAGCTTTCGGTGGGGGGGGAAACTGTTTTTT.

J is TRBJ1-3 and V is TRBV9; no clear D gene. V was trimmed by 3 bases and J by 7 bases, leaving 8 bases between them. This CDR3 region has 12 residues. CDR1 and CDR2 (germline): SGDLS, YYNGEE. The DNA for the CDR3 is TGTGCCAGCAGCGCGCCCGGGAACACCATATATTTT. Its protein is CASSAPGNTIYF.

V is TRBV6-1 and J is TRBJ1-6, with D maybe TRBD1 (6 bases). Per germline, CDR1 MNHNS and CDR2 SASEGT. CDR3 size: 15 residues. Trimming left V 6 bases short and J 0 bases short, with 9 bases between. DNA of the CDR3: TGTGCCAGCAGACCGGACAGCTCCTATAATTCACCCCTCCACTTT. Amino acids: CASRPDSSYNSPLHF.

The gene calls are TRBV2 and TRBJ2-7; TRBD1 agrees at 9 bases. CDR3 length: 14 residues. The germline V gene has CDR1 SNHLY and CDR2 FYNNEI. V shed 6 bases and J 2 bases; nucleotides not matched to a gene: 5. CDR3 coding DNA: TGTGCCAGCAGGTCGACAGGGGGGACCTACGAGCAGTACTTC. This gives the protein CASRSTGGTYEQYF.

This chain uses TRBV11-2 with TRBJ2-3, with 7 bases aligning to TRBD2. V lost 1 base, J lost 1 base, and 8 bases stayed unmatched. Per the germline V gene, CDR1 is SGHAT and CDR2 is FQNNGV. CDR3 size: 17 residues. The CDR3 sequence is CASSLVGRGGGTDTQYF. For the CDR3, the DNA is TGTGCCAGCAGCTTAGTAGGTCGCGGGGGTGGCACAGATACGCAGTATTTT.

The chain uses TRBV5-1 and TRBJ2-3; 8 positions agree with TRBD2. Germline CDR1 is SGHRS and CDR2 is YFSETQ. The CDR3 is made up of 17 amino acids. The junction had 13 bases not matched to a gene; V was cut back by 3 bases and J by 4 bases. The CDR3 bases are TGCGCCAGCAGCTCCATCCGTTCGGGGGGGCCCCCAGATACGCAGTATTTT. Its translation is CASSSIRSGGPPDTQYF.

V and J are TRBV27 and TRBJ2-7; D is uncertain. Trimming took 4 bases from V and 6 from J, leaving 13 bases between them. The CDR3 runs to 13 residues. Per germline, CDR1 MNHEY and CDR2 SMNVEV (reference sequence). The DNA of the CDR3 is TGTGCCAGCAGTTCGCCATACGGCGGCGAGCAGTACTTC. The encoded protein is CASSSPYGGEQYF.

V gene TRBV9 combines with J gene TRBJ1-2; 7 positions agree with TRBD1. The CDR3 totals 16 residues. The trim removed 0 bases at V and 8 bases at J, leaving 13 bases unmatched. Germline V gene data show CDR1 as SGDLS and CDR2 as YYNGEE. CDR3 sequence: CASSVVAADRRDGYTF. In nucleotides, the CDR3 is TGTGCCAGCAGCGTAGTAGCAGCGGACAGGAGAGACGGCTACACCTTC.

The chain joins TRBV27 to TRBJ1-2; possibly TRBD1 for D (5 bases). Germline CDR1 and CDR2: MNHEY and SMNVEV (reference sequence). V lost 6 bases and J 4 bases, leaving 15 bases between the germline ends. This CDR3 has 14 amino acids. The CDR3 spells CASSQQGISYGYTF. The CDR3 DNA sequence: TGTGCCAGCAGCCAGCAGGGAATTAGCTATGGCTACACCTTC.

The chain combines TRBV6-1 with TRBJ2-5, with 7 bases matching TRBD1. Germline V gene lookup returns CDR1 MNHNS and CDR2 SASEGT. The CDR3 spans 13 residues. The trim removed 4 bases at V and 3 bases at J, leaving 2 bases unmatched. The CDR3 DNA reads as TGTGCCAGCAGTGGGACAGGCGAAGAGACCCAGTACTTC. Translating it yields CASSGTGEETQYF.

V usage is TRBV6-4 and J usage is TRBJ1-2, with D uncertain. Trimming cost V 4 bases and J 8 bases, with 14 bases left between them. CDR3 size: 13 residues. Germline CDR1 is MRHNA and CDR2 is SNTAGT. CDR3 nucleotide sequence: TGTGCCAGCAGTGTGGGGAGTCCTCTAGGCTACACCTTC. Translated: CASSVGSPLGYTF.

The genes are TRBV15 and TRBJ2-7, with 8 bases identical to TRBD1. The V segment lost 8 bases and the J segment 0 bases; nucleotides outside the gene matches: 6. The CDR3 is 14 residues long. CDR1 is LNHNV and CDR2 is YYDKDF in the germline V gene (reference sequence). CDR3 DNA sequence: TGTGCCACCTCAGGGGGCCCGAACTCCTACGAGCAGTACTTC. Translation: CATSGGPNSYEQYF.

The genes are TRBV15 and TRBJ1-3, with D uncertain. V was shortened by 0 bases and J by 4 bases, with 10 bases between the two germline ends. This CDR3 has 15 amino acids. Germline CDR1 is LNHNV and CDR2 is YYDKDF (reference sequence). CDR3 DNA sequence: TGTGCCACCAGCAGAGAACCTCCAGGAGGAAACACCATATATTTT. Translation: CATSREPPGGNTIYF.

V and J are TRBV10-1 and TRBJ2-2; 10 bases are a match to TRBD2. Trimming cost V 6 bases and J 0 bases; bases outside gene matches: 4. The CDR3 sequence is 16 residues long. Germline V gene sequence: CDR1 WNHNN, CDR2 SYGVQD (reference sequence). DNA of the CDR3: TGCGCCAGCAGGAATAGCGGGGGGCCGAACACCGGGGAGCTGTTTTTT. Amino acid sequence: CASRNSGGPNTGELFF.

The chain recombines TRBV7-9 with TRBJ1-1; TRBD1 is a possible D gene (6 bases). The V end lost 7 bases, the J end lost 0 bases, and 9 bases lay between the germline ends. Per germline, CDR1 SEHNR and CDR2 FQNEAQ (reference sequence). The CDR3 has 13 amino acids. CDR3: CASNTGMNTEAFF. In DNA form, the CDR3 reads TGTGCCAGCAACACAGGGATGAACACTGAAGCTTTCTTT.

V usage is TRBV19 and J usage is TRBJ1-1; 10 nucleotides match TRBD1. There are 14 residues in the CDR3. J lost 2 bases, V lost 4 bases, and 1 base had no gene match. CDR1 and CDR2 from the germline V gene are LNHDA and SQIVND (reference sequence). The CDR3: CASSRTGGNTEAFF. The CDR3 nucleotides read TGTGCCAGTAGTAGGACAGGGGGTAACACTGAAGCTTTCTTT. Based on the CDR3 plus reference TRBV19 and TRBJ1-1, the full variable domain is DGGITQSPKYLFRKEGQNVTLSCEQNLNHDAMYWYRQDPGQGLRLIYYSQIVNDFQKGDIAEGYSVSREKKESFPLTVTSAQKNPTAFYLCASSRTGGNTEAFFGQGTRLTVV.

The chain recombines TRBV30 with TRBJ2-7; TRBD2 agrees at 7 bases. Germline lookup yields CDR1 GTSNPN and CDR2 SVGIG (reference sequence). The CDR3 runs to 15 residues. V gave up 1 base and J gave up 0 bases; unmatched junction bases: 6. This chain's CDR3 is CAWSGVREASYEQYF. The DNA of the CDR3 is TGTGCCTGGAGTGGCGTTCGGGAGGCCTCCTACGAGCAGTACTTC.